This T cell receptor beta chain was identified during a study of sequential checkpoint blockade in melanoma. Assay used: immunoSEQ multiplex PCR; TCRdb lists only in-frame clones, some missing. The table lists 18,000 or so clones, 65% to 85% of them singletons. The CDR3 covers 16 residues. The treatment denotes: randomized to nivolumab then ipilimumab (arm A) or the reverse (arm B). No patient had prior DNA-damaging chemotherapy. The starting material was CD8+ T cells sorted from blood (inferred from file names), obtained from a patient given nivolumab and ipilimumab in sequence. The chain couples TRBV21-1 to TRBJ1-1; the DNA was not used to check the table's D call, TRBD1. TRBV21-1 is a documented pseudogene. The origin of this receptor is a human donor with melanoma. CDR3 amino acids: CASSKPLGTVRTEAFF. The CDR3 DNA is TGTGCCAGCAGCAAACCCCTCGGGACAGTACGAACTGAAGCTTTCTTT.